A selection of T cell receptor beta chains follows, all from one sample in a study of T-cell reconstitution after alpha-beta-depleted transplantation in children. TCRdb re-analysed the PCR reads in MiXCR, keeping a single row per CDR3 protein. The sample lists about a million distinct CDR3 sequences, roughly 29% occurring once. This specimen consisted of PBMCs, mostly from graft donor cells, obtained 360 days after TCRalphabeta/CD19-depleted stem cell transplant. These receptors were taken from a boy less than two years old who had a stem cell transplant for SCID, so the T cells may come from the graft donor. The CDR3 runs from the conserved cysteine through the conserved F or W. The order of the fields is V gene, clone size, D gene, J gene, CDR3 protein, CDR3 DNA. A D gene is named only where the DNA matches it firmly. Not all rows give a size; the values are once, few, many and, for expanded clones, a class.

v_call: TRBV5-1
clone_size: -
d_call: TRBD1
j_call: TRBJ2-3
cdr3_aa: CASSSTGANTDTQYF
cdr3_nt: TGCGCCAGCAGCTCGACAGGGGCCAACACAGATACGCAGTATTTT

v_call: TRBV7-2
clone_size: few
d_call: TRBD1
j_call: TRBJ2-7
cdr3_aa: CASSLWYGQGASYEQYF
cdr3_nt: TGTGCCAGCAGCTTATGGTACGGACAGGGGGCTAGCTACGAGCAGTACTTC

v_call: TRBV6-1
clone_size: -
d_call: TRBD1
j_call: TRBJ1-2
cdr3_aa: CASRTGGSFYGYTF
cdr3_nt: TGTGCCAGCAGAACAGGGGGCAGCTTCTATGGCTACACCTTC

v_call: TRBV2
clone_size: -
d_call: -
j_call: TRBJ1-1
cdr3_aa: CASRERMVNTEAFF
cdr3_nt: TGTGCCAGCAGAGAACGGATGGTGAACACTGAAGCTTTCTTT

v_call: TRBV7-8
clone_size: once
d_call: -
j_call: TRBJ1-4
cdr3_aa: CASSLARQLLFF
cdr3_nt: TGTGCCAGCAGCTTAGCCCGACAGTTGTTGTTTTTT

v_call: TRBV7-2
clone_size: -
d_call: -
j_call: TRBJ2-7
cdr3_aa: CASSHDLLVYEQYF
cdr3_nt: TGTGCCAGCAGCCACGATTTACTAGTCTACGAGCAGTACTTC

v_call: TRBV24-1
clone_size: few
d_call: TRBD1
j_call: TRBJ2-1
cdr3_aa: CATSDPRGQGVNNEQFF
cdr3_nt: TGTGCCACCAGTGATCCTCGAGGGCAGGGGGTCAACAATGAGCAGTTCTTC

v_call: TRBV10-3
clone_size: many
d_call: TRBD1
j_call: TRBJ2-7
cdr3_aa: CAISGDRGGEQYF
cdr3_nt: TGTGCCATCAGTGGGGACAGGGGAGGCGAGCAGTACTTC

v_call: TRBV15
clone_size: -
d_call: -
j_call: TRBJ2-2
cdr3_aa: CATSSRAVGELFF
cdr3_nt: TGTGCCACCAGCAGCAGAGCGGTTGGGGAGCTGTTTTTT

v_call: TRBV6-1
clone_size: -
d_call: -
j_call: TRBJ1-1
cdr3_aa: CASSRTLGSMNTEAFF
cdr3_nt: TGTGCCAGCAGCCGGACTTTGGGCAGCATGAACACTGAAGCTTTCTTT

v_call: TRBV2
clone_size: -
d_call: TRBD2
j_call: TRBJ2-1
cdr3_aa: CATGLGDEQFF
cdr3_nt: TGTGCCACCGGACTAGGAGATGAGCAGTTCTTC